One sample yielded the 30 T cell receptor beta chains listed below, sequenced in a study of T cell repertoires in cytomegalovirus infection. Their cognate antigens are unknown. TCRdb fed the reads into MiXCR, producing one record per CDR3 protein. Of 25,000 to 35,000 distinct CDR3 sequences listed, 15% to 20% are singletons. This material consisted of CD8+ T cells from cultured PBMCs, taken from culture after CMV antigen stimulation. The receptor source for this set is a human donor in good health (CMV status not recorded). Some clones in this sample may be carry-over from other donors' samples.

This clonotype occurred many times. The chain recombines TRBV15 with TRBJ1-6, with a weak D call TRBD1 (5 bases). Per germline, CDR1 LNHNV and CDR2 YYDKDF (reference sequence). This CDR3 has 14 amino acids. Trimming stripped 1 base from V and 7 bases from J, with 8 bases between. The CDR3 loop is CATSRAQENSPLHF. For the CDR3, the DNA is TGTGCCACCAGCAGAGCACAGGAAAATTCACCCCTCCACTTT. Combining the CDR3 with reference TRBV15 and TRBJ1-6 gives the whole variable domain DAMVIQNPRYQVTQFGKPVTLSCSQTLNHNVMYWYQQKSSQAPKLLFHYYDKDFNNEADTPDNFQSRRPNTSFCFLDIRSPGLGDTAMYLCATSRAQENSPLHFGNGTRLTVT.

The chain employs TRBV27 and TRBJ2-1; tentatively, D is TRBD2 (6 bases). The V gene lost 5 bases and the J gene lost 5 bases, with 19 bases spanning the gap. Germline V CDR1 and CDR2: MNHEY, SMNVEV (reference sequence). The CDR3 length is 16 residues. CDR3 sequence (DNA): TGTGCCAGCAGTCTACCCCGTGGAGGGGCTAACAATGAGCAGTTCTTC. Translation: CASSLPRGGANNEQFF.

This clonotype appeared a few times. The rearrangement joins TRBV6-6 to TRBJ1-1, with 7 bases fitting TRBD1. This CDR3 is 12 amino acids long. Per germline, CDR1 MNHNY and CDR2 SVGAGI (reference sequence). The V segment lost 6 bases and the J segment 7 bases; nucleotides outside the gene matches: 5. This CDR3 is CASRQGYLEAFF. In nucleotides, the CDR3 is TGTGCCAGCAGACAGGGGTACCTTGAAGCTTTCTTT.

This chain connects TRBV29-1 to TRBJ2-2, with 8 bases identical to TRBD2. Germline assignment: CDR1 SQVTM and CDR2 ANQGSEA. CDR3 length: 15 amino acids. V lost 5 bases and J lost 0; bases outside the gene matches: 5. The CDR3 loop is CSVKAGAANTGELFF. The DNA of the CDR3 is TGCAGCGTTAAAGCGGGAGCCGCGAACACCGGGGAGCTGTTTTTT.

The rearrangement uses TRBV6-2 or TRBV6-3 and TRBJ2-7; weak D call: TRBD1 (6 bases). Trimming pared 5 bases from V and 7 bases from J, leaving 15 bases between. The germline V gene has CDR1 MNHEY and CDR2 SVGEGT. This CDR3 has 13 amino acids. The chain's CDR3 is CASSETGFWEQYF. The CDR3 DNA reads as TGTGCCAGCAGTGAAACAGGGTTTTGGGAGCAGTACTTC.

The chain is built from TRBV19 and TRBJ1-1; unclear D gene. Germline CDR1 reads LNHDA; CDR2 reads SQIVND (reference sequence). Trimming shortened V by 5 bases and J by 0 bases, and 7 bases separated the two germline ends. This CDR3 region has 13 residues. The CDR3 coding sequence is TGTGCCAGTAGTTCCATGATGAACACTGAAGCTTTCTTT. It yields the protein CASSSMMNTEAFF.

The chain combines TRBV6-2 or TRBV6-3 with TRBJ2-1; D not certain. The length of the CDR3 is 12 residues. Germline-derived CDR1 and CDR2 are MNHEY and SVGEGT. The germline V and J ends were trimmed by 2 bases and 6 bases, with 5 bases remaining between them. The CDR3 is CASSYHTNEQFF. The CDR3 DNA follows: TGTGCCAGCAGTTACCATACCAATGAGCAGTTCTTC.

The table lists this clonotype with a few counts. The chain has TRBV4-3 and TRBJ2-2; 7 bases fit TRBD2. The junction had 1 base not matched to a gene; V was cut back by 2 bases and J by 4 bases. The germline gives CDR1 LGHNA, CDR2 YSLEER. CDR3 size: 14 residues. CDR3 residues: CASSQQRGTGELFF. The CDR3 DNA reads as TGCGCCAGCAGCCAACAGCGGGGCACCGGGGAGCTGTTTTTT.

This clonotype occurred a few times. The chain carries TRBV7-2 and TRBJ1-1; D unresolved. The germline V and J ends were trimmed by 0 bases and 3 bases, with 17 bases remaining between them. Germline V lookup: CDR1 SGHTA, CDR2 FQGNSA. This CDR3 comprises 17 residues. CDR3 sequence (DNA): TGTGCCAGCAGCTTAGCTTTGAGACAAGCCGGGGACACTGAAGCTTTCTTT. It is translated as CASSLALRQAGDTEAFF.

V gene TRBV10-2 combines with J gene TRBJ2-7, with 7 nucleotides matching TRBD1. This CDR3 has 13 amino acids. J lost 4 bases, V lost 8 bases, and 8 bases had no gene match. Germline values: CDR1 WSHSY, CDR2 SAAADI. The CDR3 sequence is CASERQGVYEQYF. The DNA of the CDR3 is TGCGCCAGCGAAAGGCAGGGGGTTTACGAGCAGTACTTC.

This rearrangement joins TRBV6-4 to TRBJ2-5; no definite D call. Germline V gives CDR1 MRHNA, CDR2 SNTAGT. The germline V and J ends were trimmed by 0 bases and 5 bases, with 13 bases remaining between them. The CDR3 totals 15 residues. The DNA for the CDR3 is TGTGCCAGCAGTGACTCGGGCAGACCCTGGGAGACCCAGTACTTC. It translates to CASSDSGRPWETQYF.

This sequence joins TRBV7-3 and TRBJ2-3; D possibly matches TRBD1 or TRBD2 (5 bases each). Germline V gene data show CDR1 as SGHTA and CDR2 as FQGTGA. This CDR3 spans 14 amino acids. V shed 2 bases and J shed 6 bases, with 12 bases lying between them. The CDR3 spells CASSLGGPGDTQYF. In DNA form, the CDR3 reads TGTGCCAGCAGCTTAGGGGGACCTGGGGATACGCAGTATTTT.

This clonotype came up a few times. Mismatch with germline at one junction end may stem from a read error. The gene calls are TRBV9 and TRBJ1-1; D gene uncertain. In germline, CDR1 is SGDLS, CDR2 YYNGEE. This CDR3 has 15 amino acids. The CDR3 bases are TGTGCCAGCAGCGTAGACCCAGATATGAACACTGAGGCTTTCTTT. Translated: CASSVDPDMNTEAFF.

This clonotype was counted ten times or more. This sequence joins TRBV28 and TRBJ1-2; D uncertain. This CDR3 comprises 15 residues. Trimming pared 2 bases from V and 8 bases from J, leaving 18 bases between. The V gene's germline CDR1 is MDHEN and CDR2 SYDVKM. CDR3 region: CASSLGVRVLWGYTF. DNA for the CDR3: TGTGCCAGCAGTTTAGGTGTCCGGGTTCTGTGGGGCTACACCTTC.

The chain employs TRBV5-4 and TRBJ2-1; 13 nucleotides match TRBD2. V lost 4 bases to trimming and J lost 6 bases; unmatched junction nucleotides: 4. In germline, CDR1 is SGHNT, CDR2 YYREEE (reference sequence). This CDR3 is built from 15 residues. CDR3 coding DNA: TGTGCCAGCAGCGTACTAGCGGGGGGGGCCAATGAGCAGTTCTTC. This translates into CASSVLAGGANEQFF.

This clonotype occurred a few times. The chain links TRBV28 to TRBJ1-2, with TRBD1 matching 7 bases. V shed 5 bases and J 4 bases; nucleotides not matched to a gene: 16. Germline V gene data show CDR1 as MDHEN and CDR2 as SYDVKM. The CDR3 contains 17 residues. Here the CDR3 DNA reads TGTGCCAGCAGTCACCGGGACAGATCCCCCAAAGGCTATGGCTACACCTTC. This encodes CASSHRDRSPKGYGYTF.

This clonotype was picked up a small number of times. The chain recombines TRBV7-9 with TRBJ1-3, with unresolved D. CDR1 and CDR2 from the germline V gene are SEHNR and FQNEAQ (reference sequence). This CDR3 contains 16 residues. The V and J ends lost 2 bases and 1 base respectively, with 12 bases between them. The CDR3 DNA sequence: TGTGCCAGCAGCTTAAGCCGGGCTCGGTCTGGAAACACCATATATTTT. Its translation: CASSLSRARSGNTIYF.

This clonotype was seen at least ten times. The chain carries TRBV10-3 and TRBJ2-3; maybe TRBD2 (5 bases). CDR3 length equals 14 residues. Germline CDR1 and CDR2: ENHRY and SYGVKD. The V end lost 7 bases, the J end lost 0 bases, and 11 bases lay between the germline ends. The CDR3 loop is CAIKGSFSTDTQYF. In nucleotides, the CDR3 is TGTGCCATCAAAGGGAGTTTTAGCACAGATACGCAGTATTTT.

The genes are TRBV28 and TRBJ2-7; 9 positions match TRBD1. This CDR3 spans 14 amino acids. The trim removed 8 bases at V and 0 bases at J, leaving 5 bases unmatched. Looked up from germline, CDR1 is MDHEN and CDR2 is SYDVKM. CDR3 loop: CASRDRDSSYEQYF. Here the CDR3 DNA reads TGTGCCAGCCGGGACAGGGATAGCTCCTACGAGCAGTACTTC.

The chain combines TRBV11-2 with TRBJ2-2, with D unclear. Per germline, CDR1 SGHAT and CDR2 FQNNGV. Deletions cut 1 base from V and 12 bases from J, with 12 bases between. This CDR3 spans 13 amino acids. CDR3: CASSLGPQKQLFF. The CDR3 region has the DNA TGTGCCAGCAGCTTAGGTCCCCAAAAGCAGCTGTTTTTT.

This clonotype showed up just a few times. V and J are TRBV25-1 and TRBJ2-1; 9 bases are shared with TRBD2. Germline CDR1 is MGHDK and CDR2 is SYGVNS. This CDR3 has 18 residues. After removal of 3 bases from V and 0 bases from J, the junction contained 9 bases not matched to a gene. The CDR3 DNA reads TGTGCCAGCAGTGAGAGGCTAGCGGGGCCGAGCTCCTACAATGAGCAGTTCTTC. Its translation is CASSERLAGPSSYNEQFF.

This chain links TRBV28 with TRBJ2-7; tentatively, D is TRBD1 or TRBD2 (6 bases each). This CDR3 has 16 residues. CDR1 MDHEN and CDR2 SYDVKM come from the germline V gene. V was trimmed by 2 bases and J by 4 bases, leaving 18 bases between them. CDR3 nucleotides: TGTGCCAGCAGTTTAGGGGGATGGGGGGCTCAATACGAGCAGTACTTC. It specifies CASSLGGWGAQYEQYF.

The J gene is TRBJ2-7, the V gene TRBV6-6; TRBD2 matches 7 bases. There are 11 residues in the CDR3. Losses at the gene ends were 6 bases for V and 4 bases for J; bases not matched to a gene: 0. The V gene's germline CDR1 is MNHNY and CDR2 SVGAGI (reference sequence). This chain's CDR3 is CASRRGYEQYF. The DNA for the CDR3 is TGTGCCAGCAGGCGGGGGTACGAGCAGTACTTC.

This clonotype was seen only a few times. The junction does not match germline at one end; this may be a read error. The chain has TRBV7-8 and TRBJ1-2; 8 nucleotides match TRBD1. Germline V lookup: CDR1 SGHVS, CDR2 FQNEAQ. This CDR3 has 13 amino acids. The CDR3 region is CASSLGGTGPPGF. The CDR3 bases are TGTGCCAGCAGCTTAGGAGGGACAGGCCCTCCGGGTTTC. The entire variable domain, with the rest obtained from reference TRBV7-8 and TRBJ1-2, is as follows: GAGVSQSPRYKVAKRGQDVALRCDPISGHVSLFWYQQALGQGPEFLTYFQNEAQLDKSGLPSDRFFAERPEGSVSTLKIQRTQQEDSAVYLCASSLGGTGPPGFGSGTRLTVV.

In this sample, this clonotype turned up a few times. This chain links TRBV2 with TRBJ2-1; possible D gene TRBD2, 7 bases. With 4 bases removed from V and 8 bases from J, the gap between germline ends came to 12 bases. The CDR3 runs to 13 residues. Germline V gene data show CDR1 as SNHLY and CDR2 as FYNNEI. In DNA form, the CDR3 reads TGTGCCAGCAGTGTTTGGGAGGGGGATGAGCAGTTCTTC. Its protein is CASSVWEGDEQFF. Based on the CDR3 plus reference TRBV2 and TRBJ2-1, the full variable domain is EPEVTQTPSHQVTQMGQEVILRCVPISNHLYFYWYRQILGQKVEFLVSFYNNEISEKSEIFDDQFSVERPDGSNFTLKIRSTKLEDSAMYFCASSVWEGDEQFFGPGTRLTVL.

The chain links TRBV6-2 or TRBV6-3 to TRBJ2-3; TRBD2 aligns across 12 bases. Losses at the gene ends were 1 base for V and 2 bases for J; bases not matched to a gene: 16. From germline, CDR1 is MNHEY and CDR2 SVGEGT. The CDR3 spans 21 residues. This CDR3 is CASSYWEKRGLAGPYTDTQYF. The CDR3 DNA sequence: TGTGCCAGCAGTTACTGGGAAAAACGGGGACTAGCGGGCCCCTACACAGATACGCAGTATTTT.

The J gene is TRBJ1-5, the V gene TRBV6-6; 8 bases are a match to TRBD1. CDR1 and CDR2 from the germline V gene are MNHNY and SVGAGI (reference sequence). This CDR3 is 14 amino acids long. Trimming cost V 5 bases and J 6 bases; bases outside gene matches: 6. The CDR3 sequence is CASSTDRGGQPQHF. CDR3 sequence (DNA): TGTGCCAGCAGTACCGACAGGGGAGGTCAGCCCCAGCATTTT.

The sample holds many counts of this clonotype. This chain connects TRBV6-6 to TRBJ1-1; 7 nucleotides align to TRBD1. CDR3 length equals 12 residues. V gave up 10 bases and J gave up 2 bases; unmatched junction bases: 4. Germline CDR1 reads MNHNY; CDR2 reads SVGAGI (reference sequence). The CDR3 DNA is TGTGCCATCGGGACAGTAAACACTGAAGCTTTCTTT. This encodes CAIGTVNTEAFF.

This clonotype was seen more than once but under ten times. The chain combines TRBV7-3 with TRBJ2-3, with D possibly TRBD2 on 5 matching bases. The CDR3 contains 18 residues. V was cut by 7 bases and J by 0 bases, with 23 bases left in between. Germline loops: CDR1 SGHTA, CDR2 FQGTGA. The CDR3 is CASNRLGLADSSTDTQYF. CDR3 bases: TGTGCCAGCAACCGCCTTGGACTCGCGGATTCTAGCACAGATACGCAGTATTTT.

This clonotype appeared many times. CDR3 sequence reads: CASSEAAGTYEQYF. CDR3 nucleotide sequence: TGTGCCAGCAGTGAGGCAGCGGGGACCTACGAGCAGTACTTC. The rearrangement uses TRBV2 and TRBJ2-7, with 7 bases identical to TRBD2. Germline values: CDR1 SNHLY, CDR2 FYNNEI. The CDR3 has 14 amino acids. The V segment lost 3 bases and the J segment 2 bases; nucleotides outside the gene matches: 4.